This T cell receptor (beta chain) was sequenced in a study of response to subunit inactivated influenza vaccine. Study-wide results and limits: There was a suggestion from the authors that each seasonal influenza vaccination recruits few new T cells.

MiXCR, run by TCRdb on the RT-PCR reads, gives a single entry per CDR3 protein. The sample records fewer than 700,000 distinct CDR3 sequences, roughly 13% being singletons. The CDR3 length is 14 residues. Trimming removed 3 bases from V and 7 bases from J; junction bases left unmatched: 10. Per germline, CDR1 DFQATT and CDR2 SNEGSKA (reference sequence). This clonotype came up a few times. The antigen is undetermined. This specimen consisted of PBMCs from blood, obtained more than 35 days after vaccination. This TCR came from a man aged 50-59 years who received an inactivated influenza vaccine. The chain is built from TRBV20-1 and TRBJ2-5; 8 nucleotides line up with TRBD2. The CDR3 loop is CSASLGGGGGTQYF. CDR3 DNA sequence: TGCAGTGCTAGTCTCGGGGGGGGAGGCGGGACCCAGTACTTC.